The 3 T cell receptor beta chains listed next were all sequenced from one sample in a study of T-cell memory formation after mild COVID-19. TCRdb reprocessed the 5' RACE reads with MiXCR, giving one entry per CDR3 protein. In the table there are roughly 580,000 distinct CDR3 sequences, 18% of which are singletons. Input material: PBMCs or a T cell subset sorted from them (not recorded which). The source is an adult woman who had mild COVID-19 (a few samples of this study predate the infection). Cell type and time point are not known.

The chain uses TRBV12-3 or TRBV12-4 and TRBJ2-7, with D possibly TRBD1 on 5 matching bases. The CDR3 is made up of 13 amino acids. V lost 4 bases to trimming and J lost 5 bases, with 12 bases between them. CDR3: CASSSKQVHEQYF. In DNA, the CDR3 is TGTGCCAGCAGTTCAAAACAGGTACACGAGCAGTACTTC.

This clonotype came up a few times. The chain uses TRBV15 and TRBJ2-1, with D perhaps being TRBD1 or TRBD2 (5 bases each). The CDR3 runs 16 residues. Trimming removed 3 bases at V and 4 bases at J, with 16 bases between. Germline CDR1 is LNHNV and CDR2 is YYDKDF (reference sequence). Here the CDR3 reads CATSRWLGTDYNEQFF. CDR3 in DNA: TGTGCCACCAGCAGGTGGTTGGGGACGGATTACAATGAGCAGTTCTTC.

This clonotype showed up many times. V and J are TRBV5-1 and TRBJ2-1; 10 bases line up with TRBD2. This CDR3 contains 16 residues. V trimming: 6 bases; J trimming: 9 bases; junction bases outside the gene matches: 15. Germline V gives CDR1 SGHRS, CDR2 YFSETQ. CDR3 region: CASILIPGTSVGEQFF. The CDR3 DNA reads TGCGCCAGCATCCTTATCCCCGGGACTAGCGTAGGTGAGCAGTTCTTC. The full variable domain, with the rest looked up from reference TRBV5-1 and TRBJ2-1, is KAGVTQTPRYLIKTRGQQVTLSCSPISGHRSVSWYQQTPGQGLQFLFEYFSETQRNKGNFPGRFSGRQFSNSRSEMNVSTLELGDSALYLCASILIPGTSVGEQFFGPGTRLTVL.